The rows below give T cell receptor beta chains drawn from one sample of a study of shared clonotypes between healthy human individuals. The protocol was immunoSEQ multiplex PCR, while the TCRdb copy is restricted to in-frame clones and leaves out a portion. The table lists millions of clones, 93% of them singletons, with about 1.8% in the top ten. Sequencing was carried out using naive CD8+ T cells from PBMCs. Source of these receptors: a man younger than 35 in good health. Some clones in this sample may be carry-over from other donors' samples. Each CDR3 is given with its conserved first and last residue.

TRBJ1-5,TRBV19,CASRDQGLSLQPQHF
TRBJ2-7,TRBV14,CASSQGRGSTREQYF
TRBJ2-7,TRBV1,CTSSQEGLAGDRYEQYF
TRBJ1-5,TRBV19,CASSDRVNQPQHF
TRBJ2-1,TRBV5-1,CASSLGTPGGREQFF
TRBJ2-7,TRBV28,CASSLLDLSTGEQYF
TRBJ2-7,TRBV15,CATSRDLYRDTRYYEQYF
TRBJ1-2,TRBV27,CASSFLGGNYGYTF
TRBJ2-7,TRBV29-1,CSALDMMEQYF
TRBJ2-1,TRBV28,CASSFSGLAYNEQFF
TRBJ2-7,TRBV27,CASSSLSGQDEQYF
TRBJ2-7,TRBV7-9,CASSLSGGSSYEQYF
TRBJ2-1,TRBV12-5,CASGLEGSSYNEQFF
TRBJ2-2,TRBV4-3,CASSQGLGINTGELFF
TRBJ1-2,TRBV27,CASSSGQGLYGYTF
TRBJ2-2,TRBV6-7,CASSYGGFEDETGELFF
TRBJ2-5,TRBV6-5,CASSLHLTYPETQYF
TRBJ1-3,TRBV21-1,CASSKPGQANSGNTIYF
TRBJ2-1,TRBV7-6,CASSLLFGLGSYNEQFF
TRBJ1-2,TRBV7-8,CASSDQTLMGYTF
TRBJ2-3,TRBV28,CASTRTTVITDTQYF
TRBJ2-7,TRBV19,CASASGSSYEQYF
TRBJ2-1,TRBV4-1,CASSHLPGQGVWTEQFF
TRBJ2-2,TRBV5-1,CASSPREYTGELFF
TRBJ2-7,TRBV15,CATSRELTASSYEQYF
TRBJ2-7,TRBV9,CASSPGTTRPYEQYF
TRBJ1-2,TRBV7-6,CASSPRDSYGYTF
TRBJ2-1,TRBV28,CASSFPGLSGYNEQFF
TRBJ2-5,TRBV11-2,CASSPGILQETQYF
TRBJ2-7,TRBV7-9,CASSSRTFTYEQYF
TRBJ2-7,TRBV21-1,CASSPDRVGVGIETTTKTYEQYF
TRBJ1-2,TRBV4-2,CASSQGEGLITNYGYTF
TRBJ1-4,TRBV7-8,CASSLAAGNNEKLFF
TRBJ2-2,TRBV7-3,CASGGGGSTGELFF
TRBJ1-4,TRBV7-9,CASEEGWGTDNEKLFF
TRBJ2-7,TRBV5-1,CASSLGGSSWEQYF
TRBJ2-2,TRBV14,CASSQGQGLTGELFF
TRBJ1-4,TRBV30,CAWSVGLHWELFF
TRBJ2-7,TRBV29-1,CSVSGTSYEQYF
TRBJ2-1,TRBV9,CASSGRTRSNEQFF
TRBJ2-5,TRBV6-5,CASSLSGTDEETQYF
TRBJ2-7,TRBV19,CASSISRLASGRALDEQYF